This TCR beta chain is from a study of CD8+ T cells in alopecia areata. Whole-study results and caveats: Relative to normal scalp, lesional scalp, especially alopecia totalis/universalis, showed higher clonality. Under tofacitinib, numerous expanded lesional clonotypes remained detectable in scalp and blood.

Treatment denoted: oral pan-JAK inhibitor, 5-10 mg twice daily. This CDR3 has 13 amino acids. Germline-derived CDR1 and CDR2 are SEHNR and FQNEAQ (reference sequence). V gave up 8 bases and J gave up 2 bases, with 7 bases separating them. RNA extraction and reverse transcription yielded cDNA as sequencing template. Profiled with immunoSEQ multiplex PCR; TCRdb holds only in-frame clones, not every one. The sample holds under 150,000 clones; approximately 85% are singletons and the top ten take roughly 25%. About this clone itself: Its antigen is as yet unknown.

The starting material was CD8+ T cells sorted from blood, obtained at week 4, from a patient treated with tofacitinib. V gene TRBV7-9 combines with J gene TRBJ2-6, with D unclear. The receptor comes from a human donor with alopecia areata. The CDR3, as DNA: TGTGCCAGCTTGTGGACTGGGGCCAACGTCCTGACTTTC. It translates to CASLWTGANVLTF.